This TCR beta chain came from a study of blood T cell repertoires in COVID-19. V lost 4 bases and J lost 5, with 8 bases in between. Germline CDR1 SQVTM, CDR2 ANQGSEA. There are 12 residues in the CDR3. Using immunoSEQ multiplex PCR, the repertoire was profiled, and TCRdb retains in-frame clones only, with some absent. Of some 300,000 clones listed, 90% were seen once; the top ten hold approximately 4.1%. The receptor comes from a woman in her twenties or thirties who had been exposed to COVID-19. The material sequenced was PBMCs or T cells enriched from blood (not recorded which). The gene calls are TRBV29-1 and TRBJ1-4, with a tentative D call TRBD1 (5 bases). This chain's CDR3 is CSVGQSNEKLFF. Here the CDR3 DNA reads TGCAGCGTTGGACAGTCAAATGAAAAACTGTTTTTT.